This is a list of T cell receptor beta chains from one sample in a study of T cells in narcolepsy. Profiling relied on immunoSEQ multiplex PCR, and the TCRdb table lists in-frame clones only, not all of them. This table has roughly 13,000 clones, around nine tenths appearing once. The sample was CD45RA- memory CD4+ T cells from PBMCs. The source of these receptors is a human donor with narcolepsy. Both conserved end residues are part of each CDR3. Fields, in order: J gene, V gene, clone size, D gene, CDR3 protein, CDR3 DNA. D genes are given only for firm matches. Some rows mark clone size as missing; the rest say once, few, many or name a class of expanded clone.

>TRBJ2-2|TRBV6-5|.|.
CASSRTGSSGELFF
TGTGCCAGCAGTCGCACGGGGTCCTCGGGGGAGCTGTTTTTT
>TRBJ2-2|TRBV18|few|.
CASSETGELFF
TGTGCCAGCTCCGAGACCGGGGAGCTGTTTTTT
>TRBJ2-1|TRBV5-1|.|.
CASSPYSSYNEQFF
TGCGCCAGCAGCCCGTATAGCTCCTACAATGAGCAGTTCTTC
>TRBJ2-2|TRBV7-2|.|.
CASSLQVGGGELFF
TGTGCCAGCAGCTTGCAGGTCGGAGGCGGGGAGCTGTTTTTT
>TRBJ2-1|TRBV27|.|TRBD2
CASSLSLAGFLSYNEQFF
TGTGCCAGCAGTTTGTCGCTAGCGGGATTCCTCTCCTACAATGAGCAGTTCTTC
>TRBJ2-1|TRBV7-3|.|TRBD2
CASSSGLAGVDEQFF
TGTGCCAGCAGCTCCGGACTAGCGGGAGTTGATGAGCAGTTCTTC
>TRBJ2-5|TRBV5-4|.|.
CASSFRGQETQYF
TGTGCCAGCAGCTTCAGGGGCCAGGAGACCCAGTACTTC
>TRBJ2-1|TRBV5-6|.|.
CASSLGGLGLAYEQFF
TGTGCCAGCAGCCTGGGTGGGTTGGGGTTAGCGTATGAGCAGTTCTTC
>TRBJ2-2|TRBV5-1|.|TRBD2
CASSSRLAGESGELFF
TGCGCCAGCAGCTCGAGGCTAGCGGGAGAATCCGGGGAGCTGTTTTTT
>TRBJ2-7|TRBV2|.|.
CASRENRVTYEQYF
TGTGCCAGCAGGGAAAACAGAGTTACCTACGAGCAGTACTTC
>TRBJ1-2|TRBV11-3|few|TRBD1
CASTHDRDGYTF
TGTGCCAGCACCCACGACAGGGATGGCTACACCTTC
>TRBJ2-7|TRBV9|.|.
CASSVEPSSYEQYF
TGTGCCAGCAGCGTAGAGCCTAGCTCCTACGAGCAGTACTTC